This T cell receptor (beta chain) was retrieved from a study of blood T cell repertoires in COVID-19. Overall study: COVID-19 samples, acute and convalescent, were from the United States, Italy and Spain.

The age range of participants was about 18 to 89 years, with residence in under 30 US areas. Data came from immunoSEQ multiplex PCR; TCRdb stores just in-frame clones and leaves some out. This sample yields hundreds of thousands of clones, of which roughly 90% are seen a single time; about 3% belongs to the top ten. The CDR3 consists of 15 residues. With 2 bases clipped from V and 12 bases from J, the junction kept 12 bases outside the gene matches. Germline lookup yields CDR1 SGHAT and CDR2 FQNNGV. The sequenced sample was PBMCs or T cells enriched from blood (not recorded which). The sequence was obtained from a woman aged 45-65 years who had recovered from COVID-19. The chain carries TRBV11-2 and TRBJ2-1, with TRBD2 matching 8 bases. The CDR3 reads CASSLLRTSGLVQFF. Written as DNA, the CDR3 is TGTGCCAGCAGCTTATTGCGCACTAGCGGCTTAGTGCAGTTCTTC.